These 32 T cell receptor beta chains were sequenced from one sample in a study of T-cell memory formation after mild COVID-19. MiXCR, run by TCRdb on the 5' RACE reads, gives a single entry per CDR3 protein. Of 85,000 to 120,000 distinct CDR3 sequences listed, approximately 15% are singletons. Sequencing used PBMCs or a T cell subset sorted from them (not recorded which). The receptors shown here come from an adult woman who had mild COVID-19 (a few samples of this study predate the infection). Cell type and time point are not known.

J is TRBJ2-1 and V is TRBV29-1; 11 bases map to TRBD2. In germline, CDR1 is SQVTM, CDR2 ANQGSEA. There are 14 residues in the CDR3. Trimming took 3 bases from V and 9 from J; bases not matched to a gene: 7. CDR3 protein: CSVEGLADRSEQFF. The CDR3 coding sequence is TGCAGCGTTGAGGGACTAGCGGACCGCAGTGAGCAGTTCTTC.

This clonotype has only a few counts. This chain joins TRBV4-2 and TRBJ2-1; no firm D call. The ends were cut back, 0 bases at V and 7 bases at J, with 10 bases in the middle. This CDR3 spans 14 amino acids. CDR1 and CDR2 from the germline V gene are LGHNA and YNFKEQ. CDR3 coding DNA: TGTGCCAGCAGCCAAGATCGGGTGGCAAATGAGCAGTTCTTC. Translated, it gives CASSQDRVANEQFF.

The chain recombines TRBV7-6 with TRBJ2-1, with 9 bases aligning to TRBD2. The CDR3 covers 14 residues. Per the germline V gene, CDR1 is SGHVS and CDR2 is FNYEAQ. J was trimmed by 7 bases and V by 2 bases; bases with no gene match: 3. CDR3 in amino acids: CASSLHLAGNEQFF. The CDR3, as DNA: TGTGCCAGCAGCTTACATCTAGCGGGGAATGAGCAGTTCTTC.

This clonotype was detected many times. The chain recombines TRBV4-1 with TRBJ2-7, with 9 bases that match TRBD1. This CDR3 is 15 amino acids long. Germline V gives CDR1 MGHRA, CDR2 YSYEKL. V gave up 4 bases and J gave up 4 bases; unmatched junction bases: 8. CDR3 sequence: CASSPGGDRAYEQYF. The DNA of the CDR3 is TGCGCCAGCAGCCCTGGGGGGGACAGGGCGTACGAGCAGTACTTC.

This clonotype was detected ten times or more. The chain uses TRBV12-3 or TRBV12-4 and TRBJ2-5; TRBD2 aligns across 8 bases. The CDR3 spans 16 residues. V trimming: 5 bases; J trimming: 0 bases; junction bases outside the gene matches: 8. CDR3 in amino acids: CASSPTSESYQETQYF. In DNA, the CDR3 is TGTGCCAGCAGTCCGACTAGCGAGTCGTACCAAGAGACCCAGTACTTC.

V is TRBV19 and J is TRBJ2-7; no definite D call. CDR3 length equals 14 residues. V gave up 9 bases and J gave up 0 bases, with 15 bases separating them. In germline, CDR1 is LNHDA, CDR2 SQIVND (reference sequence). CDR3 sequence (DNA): TGTGCCAGCTCCCGCTCCGAGAGCTCCTACGAGCAGTACTTC. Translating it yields CASSRSESSYEQYF.

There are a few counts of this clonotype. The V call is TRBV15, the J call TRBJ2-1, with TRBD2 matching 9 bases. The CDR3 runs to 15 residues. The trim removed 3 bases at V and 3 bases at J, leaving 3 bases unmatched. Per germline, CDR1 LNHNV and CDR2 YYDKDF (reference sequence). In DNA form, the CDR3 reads TGTGCCACCAGCAGCCTTAGCGGGAGCTACAATGAGCAGTTCTTC. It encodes CATSSLSGSYNEQFF.

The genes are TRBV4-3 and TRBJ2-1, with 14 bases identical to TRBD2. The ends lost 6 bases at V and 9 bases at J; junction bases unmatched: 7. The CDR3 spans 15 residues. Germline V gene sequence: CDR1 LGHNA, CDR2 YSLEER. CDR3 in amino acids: CASRKTSGRGGEQFF. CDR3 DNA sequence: TGCGCCAGCAGGAAGACTAGCGGGAGGGGAGGTGAGCAGTTCTTC.

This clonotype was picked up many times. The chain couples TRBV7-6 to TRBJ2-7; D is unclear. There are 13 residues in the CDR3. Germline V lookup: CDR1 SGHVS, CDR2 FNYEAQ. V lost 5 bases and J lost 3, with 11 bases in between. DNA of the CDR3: TGTGCCAGCAGCCCAACCCGATTCTACGAGCAGTACTTC. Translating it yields CASSPTRFYEQYF.

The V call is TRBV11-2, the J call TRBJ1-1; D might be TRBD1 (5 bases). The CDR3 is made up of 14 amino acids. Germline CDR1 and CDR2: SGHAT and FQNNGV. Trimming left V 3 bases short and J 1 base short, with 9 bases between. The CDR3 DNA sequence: TGTGCCAGCAGCTTGGGGGGGACGAACACTGAAGCTTTCTTT. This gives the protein CASSLGGTNTEAFF.

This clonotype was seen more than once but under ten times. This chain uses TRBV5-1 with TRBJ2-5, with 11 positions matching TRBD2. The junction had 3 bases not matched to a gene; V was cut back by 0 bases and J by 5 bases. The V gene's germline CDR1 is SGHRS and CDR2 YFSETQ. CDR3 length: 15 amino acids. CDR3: CASSLVLAGDETQYF. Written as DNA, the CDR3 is TGCGCCAGCAGCTTGGTACTAGCGGGGGATGAGACCCAGTACTTC.

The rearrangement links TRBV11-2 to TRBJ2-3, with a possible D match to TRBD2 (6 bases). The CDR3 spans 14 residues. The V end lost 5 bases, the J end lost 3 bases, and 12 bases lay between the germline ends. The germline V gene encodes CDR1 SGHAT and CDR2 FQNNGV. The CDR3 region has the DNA TGTGCCAGCAGCCCGGTGGCGGGGACAGATACGCAGTATTTT. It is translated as CASSPVAGTDTQYF. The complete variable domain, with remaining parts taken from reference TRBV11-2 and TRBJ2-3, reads EAGVAQSPRYKIIEKRQSVAFWCNPISGHATLYWYQQILGQGPKLLIQFQNNGVVDDSQLPKDRFSAERLKGVDSTLKIQPAKLEDSAVYLCASSPVAGTDTQYFGPGTRLTVL.

The CDR3, as DNA: TGTGCCTTCATGGCGGGGCCGGGCACCGGGGAGCTGTTTTTT. It encodes CAFMAGPGTGELFF. This chain links TRBV30 with TRBJ2-2, with D possibly being TRBD2 (6 bases). The germline CDR1 and CDR2 sequences are GTSNPN and SVGIG (reference sequence). V was clipped by 7 bases and J by 4 bases, with 16 bases between them. The CDR3 sequence is 14 residues long.

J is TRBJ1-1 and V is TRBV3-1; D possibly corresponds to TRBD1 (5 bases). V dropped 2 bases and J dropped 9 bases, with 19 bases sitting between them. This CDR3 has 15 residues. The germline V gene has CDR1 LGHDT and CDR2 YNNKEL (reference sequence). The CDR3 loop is CASSQRPNQGGKAFF. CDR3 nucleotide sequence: TGTGCCAGCAGCCAACGCCCTAACCAGGGCGGAAAAGCTTTCTTT.

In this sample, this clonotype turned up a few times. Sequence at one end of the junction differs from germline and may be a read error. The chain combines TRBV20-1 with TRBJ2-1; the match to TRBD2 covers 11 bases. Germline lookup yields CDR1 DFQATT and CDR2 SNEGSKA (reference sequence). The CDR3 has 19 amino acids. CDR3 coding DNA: TGCAGTGCCTTACTAGCGGGGGACGTTCACACTTACTCCTACAATGTGCAGTTCTTC. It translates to CSALLAGDVHTYSYNVQFF.

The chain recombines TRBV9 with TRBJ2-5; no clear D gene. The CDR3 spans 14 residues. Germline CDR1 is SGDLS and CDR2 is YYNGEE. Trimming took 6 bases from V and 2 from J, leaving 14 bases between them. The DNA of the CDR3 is TGTGCCAGCAACGGTGGGGAAAAACAAGAGACCCAGTACTTC. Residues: CASNGGEKQETQYF.

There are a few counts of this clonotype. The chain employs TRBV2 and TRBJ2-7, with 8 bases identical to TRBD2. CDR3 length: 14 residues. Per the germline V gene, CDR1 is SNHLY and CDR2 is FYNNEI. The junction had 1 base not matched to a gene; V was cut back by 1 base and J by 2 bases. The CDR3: CASSEGLAPYEQYF. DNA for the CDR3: TGTGCCAGCAGTGAAGGACTAGCGCCCTACGAGCAGTACTTC.

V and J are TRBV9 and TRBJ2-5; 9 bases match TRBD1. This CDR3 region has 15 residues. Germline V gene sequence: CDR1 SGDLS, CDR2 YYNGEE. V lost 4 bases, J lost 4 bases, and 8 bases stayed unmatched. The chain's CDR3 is CASSLSGTGTETQYF. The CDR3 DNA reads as TGTGCCAGCAGCCTGTCCGGGACAGGGACAGAGACCCAGTACTTC.

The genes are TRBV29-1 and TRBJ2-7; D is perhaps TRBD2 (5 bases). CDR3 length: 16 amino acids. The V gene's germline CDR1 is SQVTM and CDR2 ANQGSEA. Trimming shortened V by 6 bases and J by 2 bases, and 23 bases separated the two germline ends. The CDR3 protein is CSVHVPGTKNPYEQYF. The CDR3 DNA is TGCAGCGTCCATGTTCCGGGAACCAAAAACCCCTACGAGCAGTACTTC.

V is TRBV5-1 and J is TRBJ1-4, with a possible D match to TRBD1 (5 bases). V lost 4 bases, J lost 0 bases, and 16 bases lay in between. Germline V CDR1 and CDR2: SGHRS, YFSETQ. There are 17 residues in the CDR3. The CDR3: CASSAGRDFATNEKLFF. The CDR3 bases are TGCGCCAGCAGCGCCGGCCGGGACTTTGCAACTAATGAAAAACTGTTTTTT.

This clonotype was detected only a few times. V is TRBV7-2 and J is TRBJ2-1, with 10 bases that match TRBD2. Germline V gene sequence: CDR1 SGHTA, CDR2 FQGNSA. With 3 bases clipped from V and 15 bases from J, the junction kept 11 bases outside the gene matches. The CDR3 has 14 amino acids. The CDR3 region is CASSFGVAGGVPFF. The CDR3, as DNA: TGTGCCAGCAGCTTTGGGGTAGCGGGGGGCGTCCCGTTCTTC.

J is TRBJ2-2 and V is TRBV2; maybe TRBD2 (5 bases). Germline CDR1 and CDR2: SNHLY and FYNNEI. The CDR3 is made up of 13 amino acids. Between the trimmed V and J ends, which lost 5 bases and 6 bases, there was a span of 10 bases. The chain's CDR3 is CASSLPSSGELFF. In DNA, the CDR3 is TGTGCCAGCAGTCTTCCTAGCTCCGGGGAGCTGTTTTTT.

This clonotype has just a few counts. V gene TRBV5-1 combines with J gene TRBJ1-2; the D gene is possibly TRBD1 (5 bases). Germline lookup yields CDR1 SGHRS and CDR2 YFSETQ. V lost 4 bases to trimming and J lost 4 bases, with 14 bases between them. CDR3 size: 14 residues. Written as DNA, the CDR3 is TGCGCCAGCAGCCCCGAGTTGGGACGCTATGGCTACACCTTC. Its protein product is CASSPELGRYGYTF.

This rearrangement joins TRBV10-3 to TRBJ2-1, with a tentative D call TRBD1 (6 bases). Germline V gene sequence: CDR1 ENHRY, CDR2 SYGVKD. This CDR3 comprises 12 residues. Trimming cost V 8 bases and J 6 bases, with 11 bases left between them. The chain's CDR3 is CAIVQGTNEQFF. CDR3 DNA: TGTGCCATCGTACAGGGTACCAATGAGCAGTTCTTC.

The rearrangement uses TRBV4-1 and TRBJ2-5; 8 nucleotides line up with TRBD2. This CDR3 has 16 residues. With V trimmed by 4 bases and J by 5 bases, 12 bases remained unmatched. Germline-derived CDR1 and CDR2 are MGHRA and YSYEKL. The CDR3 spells CASSPSGGAQRETQYF. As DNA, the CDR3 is TGCGCCAGCAGCCCCTCGGGGGGGGCCCAGCGGGAGACCCAGTACTTC.

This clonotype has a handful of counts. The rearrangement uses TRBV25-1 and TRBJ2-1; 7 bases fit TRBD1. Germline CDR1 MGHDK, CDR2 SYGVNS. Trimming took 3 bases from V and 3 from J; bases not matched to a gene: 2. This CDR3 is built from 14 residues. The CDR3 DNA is TGTGCCAGCAGTGATTGGGACAGCTACAATGAGCAGTTCTTC. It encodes CASSDWDSYNEQFF.

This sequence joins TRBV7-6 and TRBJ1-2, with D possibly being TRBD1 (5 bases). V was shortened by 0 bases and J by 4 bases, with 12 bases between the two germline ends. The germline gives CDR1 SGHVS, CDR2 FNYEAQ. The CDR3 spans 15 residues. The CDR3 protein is CASSLAGGDLYGYTF. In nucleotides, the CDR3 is TGTGCCAGCAGCTTAGCGGGGGGGGACCTCTATGGCTACACCTTC.

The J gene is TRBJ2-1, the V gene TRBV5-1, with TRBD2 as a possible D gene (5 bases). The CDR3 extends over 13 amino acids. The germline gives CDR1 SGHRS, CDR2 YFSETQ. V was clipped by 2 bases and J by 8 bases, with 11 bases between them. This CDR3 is CASSLFSDYEQFF. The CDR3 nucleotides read TGCGCCAGCAGCTTATTTAGCGACTATGAGCAGTTCTTC.

CDR3 sequence (DNA): TGCAGCGTTGTCGGTGAGAAGTACTACGAGCAGTACTTC. Protein sequence: CSVVGEKYYEQYF. J is TRBJ2-7 and V is TRBV29-1; no firm D call. Germline V CDR1 and CDR2: SQVTM, ANQGSEA. The CDR3 extends over 13 amino acids. Trimming took off 4 bases at V and 3 bases at J, with 13 bases between the two ends.

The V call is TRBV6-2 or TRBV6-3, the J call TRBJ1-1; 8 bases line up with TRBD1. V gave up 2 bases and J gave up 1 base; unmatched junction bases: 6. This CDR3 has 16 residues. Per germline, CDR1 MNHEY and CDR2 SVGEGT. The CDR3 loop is CASSYGDDRGNTEAFF. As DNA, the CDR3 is TGTGCCAGCAGTTACGGGGATGACAGGGGGAACACTGAAGCTTTCTTT.

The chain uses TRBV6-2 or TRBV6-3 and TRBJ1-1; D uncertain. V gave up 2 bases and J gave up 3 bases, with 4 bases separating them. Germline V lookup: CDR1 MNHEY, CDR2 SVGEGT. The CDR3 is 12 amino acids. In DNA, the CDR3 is TGTGCCAGCAGTTACGGCTACACTGAAGCTTTCTTT. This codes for CASSYGYTEAFF.

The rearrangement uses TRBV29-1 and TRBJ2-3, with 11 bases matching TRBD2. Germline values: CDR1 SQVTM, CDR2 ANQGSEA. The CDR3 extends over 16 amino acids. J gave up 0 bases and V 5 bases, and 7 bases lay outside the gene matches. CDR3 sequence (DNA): TGCAGCGTTACCGGGACTAGCGGTGCTAGCACAGATACGCAGTATTTT. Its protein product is CSVTGTSGASTDTQYF.